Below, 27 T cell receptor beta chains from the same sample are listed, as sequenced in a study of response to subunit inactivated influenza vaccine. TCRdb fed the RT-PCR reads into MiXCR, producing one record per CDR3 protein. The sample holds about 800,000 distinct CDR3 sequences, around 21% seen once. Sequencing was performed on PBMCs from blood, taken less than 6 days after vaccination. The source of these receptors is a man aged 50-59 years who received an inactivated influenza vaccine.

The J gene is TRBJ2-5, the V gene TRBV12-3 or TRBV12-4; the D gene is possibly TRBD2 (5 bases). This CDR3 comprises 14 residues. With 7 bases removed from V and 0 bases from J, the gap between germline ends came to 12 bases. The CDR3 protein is CASTRRGDQETQYF. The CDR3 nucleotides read TGTGCCAGCACCCGACGGGGAGACCAAGAGACCCAGTACTTC.

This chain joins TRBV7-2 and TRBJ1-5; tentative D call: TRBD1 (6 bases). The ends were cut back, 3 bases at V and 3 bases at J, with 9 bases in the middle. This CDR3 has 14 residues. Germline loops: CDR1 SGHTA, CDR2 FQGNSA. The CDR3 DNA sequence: TGTGCCAGCAGCTTTACAGGGACCAATCAGCCCCAGCATTTT. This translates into CASSFTGTNQPQHF.

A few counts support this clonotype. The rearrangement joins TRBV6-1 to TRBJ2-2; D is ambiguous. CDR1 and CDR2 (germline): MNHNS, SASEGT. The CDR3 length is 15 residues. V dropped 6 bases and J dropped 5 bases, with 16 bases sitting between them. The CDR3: CASSLRAFGTGELFF. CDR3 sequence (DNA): TGTGCCAGCAGCCTTCGGGCTTTTGGGACCGGGGAGCTGTTTTTT.

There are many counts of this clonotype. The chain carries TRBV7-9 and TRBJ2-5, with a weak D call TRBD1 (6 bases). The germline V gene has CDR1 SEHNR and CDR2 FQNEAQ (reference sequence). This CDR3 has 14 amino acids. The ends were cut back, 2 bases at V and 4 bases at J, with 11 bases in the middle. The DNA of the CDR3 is TGTGCCAGCAGCTTAAGCGCAGGGGTAGAGACCCAGTACTTC. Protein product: CASSLSAGVETQYF.

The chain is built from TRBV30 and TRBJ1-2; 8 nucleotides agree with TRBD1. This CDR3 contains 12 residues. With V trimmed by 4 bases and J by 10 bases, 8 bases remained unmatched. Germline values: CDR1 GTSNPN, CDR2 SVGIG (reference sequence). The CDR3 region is CAWNLPTGAYTF. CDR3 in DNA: TGTGCCTGGAATTTACCGACAGGGGCCTACACCTTC.

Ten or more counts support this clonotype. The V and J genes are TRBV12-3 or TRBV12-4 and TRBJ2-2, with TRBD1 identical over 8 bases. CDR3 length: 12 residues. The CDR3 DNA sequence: TGTGCGCTGGGACAGGACACCGGGGAGCTGTTTTTT. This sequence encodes CALGQDTGELFF.

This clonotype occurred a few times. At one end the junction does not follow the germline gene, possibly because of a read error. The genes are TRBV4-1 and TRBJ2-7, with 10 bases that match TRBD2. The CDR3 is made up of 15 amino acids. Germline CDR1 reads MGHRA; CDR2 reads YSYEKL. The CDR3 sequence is CASSQVTSGVKKQYF. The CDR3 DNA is TGCGCCAGCAGTCAAGTTACTAGCGGGGTTAAAAAGCAGTACTTC.

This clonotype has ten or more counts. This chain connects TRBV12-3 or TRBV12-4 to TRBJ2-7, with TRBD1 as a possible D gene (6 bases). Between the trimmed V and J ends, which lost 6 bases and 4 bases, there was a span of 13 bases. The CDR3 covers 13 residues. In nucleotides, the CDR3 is TGTGCCAGCAGCCGTACCCAGGGGTACGAGCAGTACTTC. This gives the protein CASSRTQGYEQYF.

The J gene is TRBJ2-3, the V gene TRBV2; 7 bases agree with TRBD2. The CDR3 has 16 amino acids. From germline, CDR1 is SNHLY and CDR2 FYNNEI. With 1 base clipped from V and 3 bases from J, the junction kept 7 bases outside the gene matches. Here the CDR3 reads CASSEGYGRSTDTQYF. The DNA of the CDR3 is TGTGCCAGCAGTGAAGGGTACGGGAGGTCGACAGATACGCAGTATTTT.

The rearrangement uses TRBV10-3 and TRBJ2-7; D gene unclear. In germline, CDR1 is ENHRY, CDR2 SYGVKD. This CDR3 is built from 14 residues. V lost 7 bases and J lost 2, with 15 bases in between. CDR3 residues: CAIKLAHLAYEQYF. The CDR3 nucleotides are TGTGCCATCAAACTGGCACATTTAGCCTACGAGCAGTACTTC.

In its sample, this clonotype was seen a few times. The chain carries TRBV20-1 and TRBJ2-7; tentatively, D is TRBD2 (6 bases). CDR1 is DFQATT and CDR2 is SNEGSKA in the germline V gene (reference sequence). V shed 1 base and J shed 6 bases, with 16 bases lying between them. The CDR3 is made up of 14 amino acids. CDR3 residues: CSARVDGTLGEQYF. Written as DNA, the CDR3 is TGCAGTGCTAGAGTTGACGGGACTTTAGGCGAGCAGTACTTC.

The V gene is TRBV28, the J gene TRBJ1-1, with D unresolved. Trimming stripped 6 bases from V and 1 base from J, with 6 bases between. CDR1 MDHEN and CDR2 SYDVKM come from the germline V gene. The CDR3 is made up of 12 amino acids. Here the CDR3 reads CASRQRNTEAFF. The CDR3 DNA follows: TGTGCCAGCAGACAGAGGAACACTGAAGCTTTCTTT.

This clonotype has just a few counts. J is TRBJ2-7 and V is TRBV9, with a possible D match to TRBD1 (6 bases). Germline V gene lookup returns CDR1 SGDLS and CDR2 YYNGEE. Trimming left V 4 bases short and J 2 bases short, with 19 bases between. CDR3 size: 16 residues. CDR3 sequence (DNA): TGTGCCAGCAGCATGACAGGTTCAATGGGGCCCTACGAGCAGTACTTC. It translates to CASSMTGSMGPYEQYF. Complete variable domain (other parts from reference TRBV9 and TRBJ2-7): DSGVTQTPKHLITATGQRVTLRCSPRSGDLSVYWYQQSLDQGLQFLIQYYNGEERAKGNILERFSAQQFPDLHSELNLSSLELGDSALYFCASSMTGSMGPYEQYFGPGTRLTVT.

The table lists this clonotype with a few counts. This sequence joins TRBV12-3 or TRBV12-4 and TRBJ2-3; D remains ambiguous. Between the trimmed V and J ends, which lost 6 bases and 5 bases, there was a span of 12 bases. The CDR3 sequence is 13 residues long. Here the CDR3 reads CASRLSGGDTQYF. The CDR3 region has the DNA TGTGCCAGCAGATTATCAGGCGGAGATACGCAGTATTTT.

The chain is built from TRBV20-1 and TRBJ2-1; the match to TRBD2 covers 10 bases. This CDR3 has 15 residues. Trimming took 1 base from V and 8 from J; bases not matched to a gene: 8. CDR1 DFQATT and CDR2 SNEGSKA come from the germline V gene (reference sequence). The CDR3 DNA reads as TGCAGTGCTAGAGGGGTGGGACTAGCGTTCGATGAGCAGTTCTTC. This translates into CSARGVGLAFDEQFF.

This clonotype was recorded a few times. CDR3 nucleotide sequence: TGCAGTGCTAGGCGTGCGGACAGGGGAGATACGCAGTATTTT. Encoded protein: CSARRADRGDTQYF. The chain uses TRBV20-1 and TRBJ2-3, with 9 nucleotides matching TRBD1. V trimming: 3 bases; J trimming: 5 bases; junction bases outside the gene matches: 6. The CDR3 extends over 14 amino acids. Germline-derived CDR1 and CDR2 are DFQATT and SNEGSKA (reference sequence).

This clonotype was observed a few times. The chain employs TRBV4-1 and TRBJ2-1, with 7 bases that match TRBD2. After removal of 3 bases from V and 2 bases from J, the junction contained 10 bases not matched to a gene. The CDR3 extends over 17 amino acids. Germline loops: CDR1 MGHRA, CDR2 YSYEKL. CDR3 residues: CASSQGVRGGTYNEQFF. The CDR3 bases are TGCGCCAGCAGCCAGGGGGTCCGCGGGGGTACCTACAATGAGCAGTTCTTC.

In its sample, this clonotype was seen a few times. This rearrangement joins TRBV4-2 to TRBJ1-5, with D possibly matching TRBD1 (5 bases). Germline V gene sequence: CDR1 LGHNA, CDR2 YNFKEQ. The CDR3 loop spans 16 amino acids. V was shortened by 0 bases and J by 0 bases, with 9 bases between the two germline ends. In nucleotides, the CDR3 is TGTGCCAGCAGCCAAGATCTCCAGGGTAGCAATCAGCCCCAGCATTTT. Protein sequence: CASSQDLQGSNQPQHF.

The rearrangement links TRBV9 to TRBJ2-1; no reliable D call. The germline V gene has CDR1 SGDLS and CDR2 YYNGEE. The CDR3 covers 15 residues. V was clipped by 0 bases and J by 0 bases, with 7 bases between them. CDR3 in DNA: TGTGCCAGCAGCGTAGTAGACTCCTCCTACAATGAGCAGTTCTTC. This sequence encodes CASSVVDSSYNEQFF.

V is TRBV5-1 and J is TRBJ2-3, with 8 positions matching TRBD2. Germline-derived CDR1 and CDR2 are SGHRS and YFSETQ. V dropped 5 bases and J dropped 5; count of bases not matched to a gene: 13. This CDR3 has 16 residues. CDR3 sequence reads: CASRKRAGEYGDTQYF. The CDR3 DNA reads TGCGCCAGCAGAAAAAGAGCGGGAGAATATGGAGATACGCAGTATTTT.

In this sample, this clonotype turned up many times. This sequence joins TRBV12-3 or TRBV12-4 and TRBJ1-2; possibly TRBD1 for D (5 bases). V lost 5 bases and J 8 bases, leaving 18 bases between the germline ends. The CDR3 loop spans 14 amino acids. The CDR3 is CASSARWGVHGYTF. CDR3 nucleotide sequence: TGTGCCAGCAGTGCCCGGTGGGGGGTCCACGGCTACACCTTC.

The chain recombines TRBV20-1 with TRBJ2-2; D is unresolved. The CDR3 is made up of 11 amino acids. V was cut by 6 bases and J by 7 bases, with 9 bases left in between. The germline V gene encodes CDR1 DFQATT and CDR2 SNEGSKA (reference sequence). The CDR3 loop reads CSAPGHGELFF. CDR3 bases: TGCAGTGCCCCTGGCCACGGGGAGCTGTTTTTT.

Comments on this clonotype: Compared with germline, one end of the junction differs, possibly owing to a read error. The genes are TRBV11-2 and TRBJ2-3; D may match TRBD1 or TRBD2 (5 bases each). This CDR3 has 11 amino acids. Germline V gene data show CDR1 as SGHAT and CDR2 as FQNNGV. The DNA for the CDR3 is TGTGCCAGCAGCTCCCGGGACCTTAGGCATTTT. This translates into CASSSRDLRHF.

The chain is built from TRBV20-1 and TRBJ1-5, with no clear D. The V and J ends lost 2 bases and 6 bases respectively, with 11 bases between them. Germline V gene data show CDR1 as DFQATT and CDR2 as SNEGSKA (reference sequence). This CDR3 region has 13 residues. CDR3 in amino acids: CSARNQAGQPQHF. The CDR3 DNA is TGCAGTGCTAGAAATCAGGCGGGTCAGCCCCAGCATTTT.

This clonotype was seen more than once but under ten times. CDR3 sequence reads: CSARDGGQSLGTQYF. CDR3 bases: TGCAGTGCTAGAGATGGCGGACAGTCCTTGGGGACCCAGTACTTC. The chain has TRBV20-1 and TRBJ2-5, with a tentative D call TRBD1 (6 bases). The CDR3 spans 15 residues. Trimming pared 0 bases from V and 7 bases from J, leaving 18 bases between. Per the germline V gene, CDR1 is DFQATT and CDR2 is SNEGSKA (reference sequence).

The CDR3 spells CASRTVDTEAFF. The CDR3 coding sequence is TGTGCCAGCAGAACAGTAGACACTGAAGCTTTCTTT. This rearrangement joins TRBV6-6 to TRBJ1-1, with unresolved D. Trimming stripped 6 bases from V and 3 bases from J, with 8 bases between. The CDR3 has 12 amino acids. Germline CDR1 reads MNHNY; CDR2 reads SVGAGI (reference sequence).

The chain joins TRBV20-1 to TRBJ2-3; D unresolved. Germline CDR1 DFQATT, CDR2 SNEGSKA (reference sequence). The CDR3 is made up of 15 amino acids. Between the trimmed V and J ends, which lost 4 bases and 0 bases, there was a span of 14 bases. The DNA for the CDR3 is TGCAGTGCTACCAAGAGGAAGCAAAGCACAGATACGCAGTATTTT. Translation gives CSATKRKQSTDTQYF.